This TCR beta chain was documented in a study of regulatory T cells in long-lasting Graves disease. Findings of the study overall: TRBV28, TRBJ1-2 and TRBJ2-5 emerged as the favored segments in persistent disease. Persistent Graves' patients had lower TCR diversity than newly diagnosed ones.

As for time point: newly diagnosed GD, antithyroid drugs for less than 3 months. PBMC RNA was the source of the TCR library. Roughly 9.6-milliliter peripheral blood samples went into EDTA tubes. This clonotype was detected many times. Its antigen remains unidentified. The V end lost 9 bases, the J end lost 7 bases, and 9 bases lay between the germline ends. CDR3 length equals 10 residues. Combining iRepertoire HTBI primers with Arm-PCR of CDR3 regions, the authors built TCR beta libraries. TCRdb used MiXCR to reprocess the multiplex PCR reads, holding one entry per CDR3 protein. The repertoire holds 530,000 or so distinct CDR3 sequences, roughly a sixth seen once, with 12% in the top ten. This sample also belongs to another study, concerning T cells in Graves' hyperthyroidism and ophthalmopathy. As that study records: An initial round of RT-PCR targeting the TCR CDR3 relied on the HTBI primer set.

The receptor comes from a man between 18 and 29 years old with Graves disease. Sequenced material: peripheral blood mononuclear cells (PBMCs), taken at new diagnosis, from a patient treated with antithyroid drugs. This chain joins TRBV12-3 or TRBV12-4 and TRBJ1-2; D gene ambiguous. The CDR3 sequence is CASRSSGYTF. The CDR3 DNA reads TGTGCCAGTCGTAGTAGTGGCTACACCTTC.